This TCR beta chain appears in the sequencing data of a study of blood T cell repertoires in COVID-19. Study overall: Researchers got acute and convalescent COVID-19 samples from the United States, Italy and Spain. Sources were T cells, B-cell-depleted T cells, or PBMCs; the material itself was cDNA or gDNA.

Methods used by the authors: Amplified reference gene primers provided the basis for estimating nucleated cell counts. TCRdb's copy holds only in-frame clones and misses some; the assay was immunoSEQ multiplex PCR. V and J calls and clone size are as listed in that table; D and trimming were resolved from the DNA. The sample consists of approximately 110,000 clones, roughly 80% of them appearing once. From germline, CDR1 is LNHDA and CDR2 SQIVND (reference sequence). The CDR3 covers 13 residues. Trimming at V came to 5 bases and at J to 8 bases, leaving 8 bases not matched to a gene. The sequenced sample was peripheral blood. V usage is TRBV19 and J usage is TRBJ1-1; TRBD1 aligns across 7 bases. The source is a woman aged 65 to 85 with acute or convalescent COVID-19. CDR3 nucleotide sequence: TGTGCCAGTAGTCCTACAGGGGCTACCGAAGCTTTCTTT. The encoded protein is CASSPTGATEAFF.